This T cell receptor beta chain is from a study of T cells in Graves' hyperthyroidism and ophthalmopathy. Study overall: At the time of initial diagnosis and before any treatment, peripheral blood was collected.

RNA transcripts yielded amplified TCR beta CDR3 regions. The primer set for the first-round RT-PCR of the TCR CDR3 was HTBI. TCRdb reprocessed the multiplex PCR reads via MiXCR and lists one record per CDR3 protein. The table lists around 350,000 distinct CDR3 sequences, roughly 15% of them singletons, with roughly 19% in the top ten. Diagnostic assessment was based on clinical symptoms, serum thyroxine and TRAb, thyroid ultrasound and orbital computed tomography. This clonotype was counted between two and nine times. This TCR derives from a woman in her fifties or sixties with Graves' ophthalmopathy. The sample taken for sequencing was blood.

The CDR3 spells CASSTRPTGGNTEAFF. The CDR3 region has the DNA TGCGCCAGCAGCACCCGACCGACAGGGGGCAACACTGAAGCTTTCTTT. The chain carries TRBV5-1 and TRBJ1-1, with TRBD1 identical over 10 bases. The CDR3 is 16 residues long. Germline V gene sequence: CDR1 SGHRS, CDR2 YFSETQ. V gave up 4 bases and J gave up 2 bases; unmatched junction bases: 8.